The present entry profiles one T cell receptor (beta chain) with its context. Its antigen is undetermined. Template switching by 5'RACE with UMIs generated the TCR beta cDNA. TCRdb re-analyzed the 5' RACE reads; it lists each CDR3 protein once, without DNA. The sample has fewer than 400,000 distinct CDR3 sequences. The CDR3 has 15 residues. These data belong to a study of T cells expressing NK-cell markers. Study results and limitations: Dominant NKG2C+ clonotypes accounted for roughly 1.0-8% of CD8+ T cells in about 6 donors. Questions lingered over whether expanded NKG2C+ T cell clones were HCMV-specific.

This rearrangement joins TRBV12-3 or TRBV12-4 to TRBJ2-1. Sequencing was performed on blood T cells: a sorted CD56 or NKG2C T cell subset, CD4+ or CD8+ T cells, or bulk PBMC T cells (not recorded which). This TCR derives from a woman aged 45-65 years in good health. The CDR3 is CASSLSGTIYNEQFF.